This T cell receptor (beta chain) was captured in a study of T cell responses to AZD1222 COVID-19 vaccine (dated by TCRdb to 2020 to 2023). About the full investigation: Because spike-specific TCR depth and breadth did not differ between the two schedules, AZD1222 recipients who got a second dose at roughly 4 weeks were pooled with those who got a second dose at roughly 12 weeks. Trial participants were enrolled by age into 18-55, 56-69 and 70-plus year subgroups, with around 140, 26 and 57 TCR-sequenced participants respectively. TCR sequencing was performed for 230 to 250 trial participants, of whom about 200 were given two doses of AZD1222 and around 25 were given two doses of MenACWY control vaccine. The paper as a whole reports these results and caveats: Most participants were white British and females outnumbered males, and the authors suggested that clonal diversity may have been underestimated. Vaccine-associated CD4 TCRs spanned the whole spike protein, with dominant responses in regions 160-218 and 743-854. Conclusions about previously exposed vaccinees were limited because only 6 or 7 AZD1222 recipients were SARS-CoV-2 seropositive at baseline. In the small 56-69-year group, the increase in depth fell short of significance, most likely because of low power. No day 14 peak-response samples were available, so repertoires were characterized only after the peak T cell response. Spike-specific TCR breadth and depth rose significantly after two AZD1222 doses compared with day 0 and with MenACWY recipients. Reportedly, almost half of the unique spike-specific TCRs recognized epitopes lying outside the regions that are mutated in the B.1.351 and B.1.1.7 variants.

The CDR3 regions of human TCRbeta chains were analyzed by immunosequencing. For the original study's pipeline: Repertoire TCRs were matched against a reference library of SARS-CoV-2-specific TCRs generated with the MIRA antigen-specificity platform. Breadth was defined as the fraction of unique TCRs that were SARS-CoV-2-associated. Depth was defined as the fraction of total T cells that were SARS-CoV-2-associated. Using the MIRA data, every spike-specific TCR was mapped to the spike region that the TCR reacted to and assigned to either a CD4 or a CD8 class. Log10-transformed breadth and depth values were compared by one-way ANOVA with Sidak's multiple comparisons tests. In TCRdb, the immuneACCESS table is reduced to in-frame sequences with V and J assigned. These tables do not hold every clone; where another copy was compared, an unresolved V gene accounts for under half, and the others remain unexplained. V and J calls and clone size are those listed in that table; D and trimming were worked out from the DNA. This sample lists fewer than 150,000 clones; over 75% were detected once. Around 5% of the sample is taken by the ten largest.

Points on this clone: Its antigen is still unknown. Base qualities were left out, and no much larger clone turns up one base away.

The sample's time point label, in plain terms: baseline before first vaccination. Vaccinee samples were obtained from the UK trials COV001 and COV002, which included a single-blind randomized controlled phase 2/3 trial of AZD1222 (ChAdOx1 nCoV-19) in healthy adults. Trial participant PBMC samples were collected at day 0 and day 28 after the second dose for TCRbeta chain sequencing. This receptor was identified in an adult in good health. The sequenced sample was peripheral blood, obtained on day 0 of AZD1222 vaccination.

CDR3 protein: CASSWRGTGGREQYF. The base sequence is TGTGCCAGCAGCTGGAGGGGGACAGGGGGCCGCGAGCAGTACTTC. The chain is encoded by TRBV11-2 joined to TRBJ2-7, and 12 junction bases match TRBD1. CDR1 and CDR2, per the germline V gene, are SGHAT and FQNNGV. V trim: 4 bases; J trim: 6 bases; unmatched bases: 7. Its CDR3 holds 15 amino acids, cysteine through phenylalanine. Of all the DNA, just the CDR3 is kept, 45 bases in frame from base 1.